This T cell receptor beta chain came from a study of blood T cell repertoires in COVID-19. Overall study context: The study drew acute and convalescent COVID-19 samples from the United States, Italy and Spain.

TCRdb's table, derived via immunoSEQ multiplex PCR, lists solely in-frame clones and lacks some. In the table there are 140,000 or so clones, roughly three quarters of which are singletons. CDR3 length equals 14 residues. Germline CDR1 is KGHSY and CDR2 is FQNENV. V shed 5 bases and J shed 0 bases, with 11 bases lying between them. Sequenced input: peripheral blood. The J gene is TRBJ2-7, the V gene TRBV16; tentatively, D is TRBD1 (6 bases). The TCR comes from a man in his fifties or sixties with acute or convalescent COVID-19. The CDR3 loop reads CASSVQGSSYEQYF. CDR3 in DNA: TGTGCCAGCAGCGTACAGGGTTCCTCCTACGAGCAGTACTTC. Full variable domain (remainder filled in from reference TRBV16 and TRBJ2-7): GEEVAQTPKHLVRGEGQKAKLYCAPIKGHSYVFWYQQVLKNEFKFLISFQNENVFDETGMPKERFSAKCLPNSPCSLEIQATKLEDSAVYFCASSVQGSSYEQYFGPGTRLTVT.